Below, 11 T cell receptor beta chains from the same sample are listed, as sequenced in a study of tumor and adjacent non-tumor tissue in lung cancer. Three rounds of nested PCR, following a modified ARM-PCR protocol, produced the TCRbeta library. MiXCR was run by TCRdb on the multiplex PCR reads, yielding one entry per CDR3 protein. The table records about 120,000 distinct CDR3 sequences, about 66% of them present only once. The template was RNA from unsorted bulk tissue. The sample comprised lung tumor tissue. All receptors come from a man aged 25-45 years with non-small cell lung cancer.

Only a few counts were recorded for this clonotype. The chain couples TRBV5-5 to TRBJ1-5; no reliable D call. Germline loops: CDR1 SGHKS, CDR2 YYEKEE (reference sequence). The CDR3 loop spans 14 amino acids. The CDR3 region has the DNA TGTGTCAGTAGCTTGGGTTACCTAGATCAGCCCCAGCATTTT. This encodes CVSSLGYLDQPQHF.

As to this clonotype: A much larger clone is a single base away; this may be a read error. The chain employs TRBV4-1 and TRBJ2-5; 10 positions agree with TRBD1. Germline-derived CDR1 and CDR2 are MGHRA and YSYEKL. V was pared by 0 bases and J by 7 bases, with 11 bases of the junction left unmatched. The CDR3 contains 17 residues. CDR3 sequence: CASSQDPGQGFKGTQYF. In nucleotides, the CDR3 is TGCGCCAGCAGCCAAGATCCGGGACAGGGGTTCAAAGGGACCCAGTACTTC.

To note about this clonotype: No conserved phenylalanine or tryptophan is present at the end of the CDR3, so a read error is the likely explanation. This chain joins TRBV29-1 and TRBJ1-2; 8 bases align to TRBD1. Germline CDR1 SQVTM, CDR2 ANQGSEA. The CDR3 loop spans 14 amino acids. The CDR3 protein is CSAEDRYGQGGYTS. The CDR3 DNA reads TGCAGCGCTGAAGATCGGTACGGACAGGGTGGCTACACCTCC.

The CDR3 DNA reads as TGTGCCAGCTGTGGGGGGGCTGAAGCTTTCTTT. Its protein is CASCGGAEAFF. The chain has TRBV25-1 and TRBJ1-1; D possibly corresponds to TRBD1 (5 bases). The CDR3 spans 11 residues. V gave up 8 bases and J gave up 6 bases, with 10 bases separating them. CDR1 MGHDK and CDR2 SYGVNS come from the germline V gene. The variable domain in full, completed from reference TRBV25-1 and TRBJ1-1, reads EADIYQTPRYLVIGTGKKITLECSQTMGHDKMYWYQQDPGMELHLIHYSYGVNSTEKGDLSSESTVSRIRTEHFPLTLESARPSHTSQYLCASCGGAEAFFGQGTRLTVV.

About this clonotype itself: A much bigger clone sits one base away, suggesting this may be a read error. J is TRBJ2-7 and V is TRBV6-6; TRBD1 agrees at 7 bases. The germline gives CDR1 MNHNY, CDR2 SVGAGI (reference sequence). V was clipped by 7 bases and J by 9 bases; unmatched bases: 9. The CDR3 has 12 residues. The CDR3 DNA sequence: TGTGCCAGCAATAGACAGGGTGGGGTGCAGTACTTC. Amino acid sequence: CASNRQGGVQYF.

Points on this clonotype: Relative to the germline gene, one junction end is altered; a read error may explain this. The chain links TRBV20-1 to TRBJ1-2; D possibly corresponds to TRBD1 (5 bases). The germline gives CDR1 DFQATT, CDR2 SNEGSKA (reference sequence). This CDR3 is built from 14 residues. The CDR3 protein is CSSRTGTALYGYTF. Here the CDR3 DNA reads TGCAGTTCTAGAACCGGGACCGCACTCTATGGGTACACCTTC.

In the case of this clonotype: A much larger clone differs by one base, so this may be a read error. The chain is built from TRBV5-4 and TRBJ2-3, with TRBD2 identical over 7 bases. The CDR3 is made up of 15 amino acids. CDR1 is SGHNT and CDR2 is YYREEE in the germline V gene (reference sequence). CDR3 protein: CASNLGSGGLDTQYF. In DNA, the CDR3 is TGTGCCAGCAACTTGGGTTCGGGGGGTCTTGATACGCAGTATTTT.

In the case of this clonotype: The junction and the germline gene differ at one end; a read error may be behind it. The chain is built from TRBV20-1 and TRBJ2-5, with D possibly being TRBD1 or TRBD2 (6 bases each). Germline V gene lookup returns CDR1 DFQATT and CDR2 SNEGSKA (reference sequence). CDR3 length equals 15 residues. CDR3 sequence (DNA): TGCTGTGCTAGAGATCCACGGGGGCCCCCCGGGGCCCAGTACTTC. Residues: CCARDPRGPPGAQYF.

About this clonotype itself: A junction end diverges from the germline sequence, so it may reflect a read error. The chain links TRBV6-5 to TRBJ1-2, with TRBD1 as a possible D gene (5 bases). Germline assignment: CDR1 MNHEY and CDR2 SVGAGI. The CDR3 is made up of 14 amino acids. CDR3 nucleotide sequence: TGTGTCAGCAGTTACAGGCCAGAATCAAGGAGCCACACCTTC. Translating gives CVSSYRPESRSHTF.

Points on this clonotype: Germline and junction disagree at one end, which may indicate a read error. The V gene is TRBV29-1, the J gene TRBJ1-2, with 7 positions matching TRBD1. The CDR3 is 12 residues long. Germline assignment: CDR1 SQVTM and CDR2 ANQGSEA. The CDR3 loop is CSVARTGEGHIF. CDR3 nucleotide sequence: TGCAGTGTCGCCCGGACAGGCGAAGGCCACATCTTC.

A remark on this clonotype: This may stem from a read error, because a much larger clone lies one nucleotide away. The chain couples TRBV4-1 to TRBJ1-2; D might be TRBD1 (6 bases). The CDR3 spans 16 residues. V was clipped by 0 bases and J by 3 bases, with 14 bases between them. Germline V gives CDR1 MGHRA, CDR2 YSYEKL. CDR3 in amino acids: CASSQEPGGPDYGYTF. As DNA, the CDR3 is TGCGCCAGCAGCCAAGAACCCGGGGGGCCAGACTATGGCTACACCTTC.